This T cell receptor beta chain was captured in a study of graft-versus-host responses after intestinal transplantation. The study's findings and limits: Recipient marrow contained GvH clones, some of which appeared first in ileum or blood.

The data were produced by immunoSEQ multiplex PCR, yet TCRdb's version contains in-frame clones alone and is incomplete. The sample lists around 100,000 clones, roughly 87% occurring once. V lost 5 bases and J lost 5; bases outside the gene matches: 10. CDR3 length equals 17 residues. Germline lookup yields CDR1 SSHAT and CDR2 FNYEAQ (reference sequence). Concerning this clone: What it binds is not known.

The sample here was unstimulated CD4+ T cells sorted from spleen or lymph node cells, taken before intestinal transplant. The receptor was isolated from a human donor who received an intestinal transplant. The V and J genes are TRBV7-7 and TRBJ2-2; 11 positions agree with TRBD1. The CDR3 is CASSRDLGQGATGELFF. In DNA, the CDR3 is TGTGCCAGCAGCCGGGATCTCGGACAGGGGGCGACCGGGGAGCTGTTTTTT.